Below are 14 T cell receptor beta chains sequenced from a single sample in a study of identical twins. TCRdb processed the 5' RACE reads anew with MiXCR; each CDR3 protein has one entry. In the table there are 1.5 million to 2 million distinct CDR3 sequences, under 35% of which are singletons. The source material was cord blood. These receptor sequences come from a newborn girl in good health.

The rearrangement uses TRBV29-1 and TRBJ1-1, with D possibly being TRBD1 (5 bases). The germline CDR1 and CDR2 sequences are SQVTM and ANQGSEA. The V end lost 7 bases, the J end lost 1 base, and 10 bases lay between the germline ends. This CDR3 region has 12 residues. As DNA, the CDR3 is TGCAGCGGAGGACATCCGAACACTGAAGCTTTCTTT. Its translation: CSGGHPNTEAFF.

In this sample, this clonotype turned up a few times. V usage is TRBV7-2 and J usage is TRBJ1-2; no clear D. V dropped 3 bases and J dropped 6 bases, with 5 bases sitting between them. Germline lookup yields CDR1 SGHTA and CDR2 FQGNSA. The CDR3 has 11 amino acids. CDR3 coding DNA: TGTGCCAGCAGCTTCCTCAATGGCTACACCTTC. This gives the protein CASSFLNGYTF. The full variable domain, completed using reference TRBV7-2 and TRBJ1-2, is GAGVSQSPSNKVTEKGKDVELRCDPISGHTALYWYRQSLGQGLEFLIYFQGNSAPDKSGLPSDRFSAERTGGSVSTLTIQRTQQEDSAVYLCASSFLNGYTFGSGTRLTVV.

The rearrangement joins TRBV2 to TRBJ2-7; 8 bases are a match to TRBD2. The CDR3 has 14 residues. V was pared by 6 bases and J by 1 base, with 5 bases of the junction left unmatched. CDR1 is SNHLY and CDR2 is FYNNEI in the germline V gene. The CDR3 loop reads CASRLAGNSYEQYF. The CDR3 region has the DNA TGTGCCAGCAGGCTAGCGGGTAATTCCTACGAGCAGTACTTC.

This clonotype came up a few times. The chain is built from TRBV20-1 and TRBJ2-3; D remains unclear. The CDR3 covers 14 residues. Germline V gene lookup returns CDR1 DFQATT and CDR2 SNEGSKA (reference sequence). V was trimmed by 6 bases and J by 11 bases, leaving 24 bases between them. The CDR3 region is CSARPFGKGVGQYF. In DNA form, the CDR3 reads TGCAGTGCCAGACCGTTTGGGAAAGGTGTTGGGCAGTATTTT.

The DNA for the CDR3 is TGCAGTGCTGCCGGGGTCAACACCGGGGAGCTGTTTTTT. It yields the protein CSAAGVNTGELFF. This rearrangement joins TRBV20-1 to TRBJ2-2; tentative D call: TRBD2 (5 bases). Trimming left V 5 bases short and J 2 bases short, with 9 bases between. This CDR3 comprises 13 residues. CDR1 is DFQATT, CDR2 SNEGSKA, per germline (reference sequence).

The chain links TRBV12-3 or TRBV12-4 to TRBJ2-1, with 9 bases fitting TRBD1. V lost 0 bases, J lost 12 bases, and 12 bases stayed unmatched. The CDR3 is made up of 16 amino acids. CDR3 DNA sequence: TGTGCCAGCAGTTTAGCCACCGGGACAGGGTTAACATCGCAGTTCTTC. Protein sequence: CASSLATGTGLTSQFF.

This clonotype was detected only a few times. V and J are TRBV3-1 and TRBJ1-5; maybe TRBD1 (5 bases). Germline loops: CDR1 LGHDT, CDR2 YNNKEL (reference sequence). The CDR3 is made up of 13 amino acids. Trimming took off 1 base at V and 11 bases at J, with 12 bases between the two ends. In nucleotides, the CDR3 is TGTGCCAGCAGCCAAGGGTCGATGGGGGCCCAGCATTTT. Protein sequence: CASSQGSMGAQHF.

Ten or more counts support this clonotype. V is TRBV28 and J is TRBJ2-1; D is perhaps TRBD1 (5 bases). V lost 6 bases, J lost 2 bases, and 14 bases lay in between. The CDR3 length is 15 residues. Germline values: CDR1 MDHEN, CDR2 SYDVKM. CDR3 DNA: TGTGCCAGCAGCGATGGACACCTTGCCTACAATGAGCAGTTCTTC. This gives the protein CASSDGHLAYNEQFF.

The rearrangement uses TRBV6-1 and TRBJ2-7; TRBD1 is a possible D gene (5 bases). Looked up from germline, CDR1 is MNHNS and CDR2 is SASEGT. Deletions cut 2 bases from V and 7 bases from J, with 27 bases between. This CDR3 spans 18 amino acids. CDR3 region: CASSERGWTQHPNNEQYF. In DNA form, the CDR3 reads TGTGCCAGCAGTGAAAGGGGCTGGACACAGCATCCCAACAATGAGCAGTACTTC.

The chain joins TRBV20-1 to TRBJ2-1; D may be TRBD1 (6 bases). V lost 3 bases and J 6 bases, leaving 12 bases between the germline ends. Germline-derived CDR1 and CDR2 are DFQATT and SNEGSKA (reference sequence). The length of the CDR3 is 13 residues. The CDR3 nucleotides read TGCAGTGCTAGGGGGGACAATATCAATGAGCAGTTCTTC. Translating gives CSARGDNINEQFF.

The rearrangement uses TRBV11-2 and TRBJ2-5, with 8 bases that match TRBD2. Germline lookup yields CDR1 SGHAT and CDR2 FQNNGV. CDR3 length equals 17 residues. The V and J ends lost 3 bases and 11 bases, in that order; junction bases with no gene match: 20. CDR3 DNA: TGTGCCAGCAGCTTTTCTCGACTAGCGTCGACCTACGATGAGCAGTACTTC. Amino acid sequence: CASSFSRLASTYDEQYF.

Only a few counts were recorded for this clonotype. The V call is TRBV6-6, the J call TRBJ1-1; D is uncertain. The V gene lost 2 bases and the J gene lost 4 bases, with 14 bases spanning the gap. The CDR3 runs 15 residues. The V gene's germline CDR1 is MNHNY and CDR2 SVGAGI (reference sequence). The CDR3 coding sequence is TGTGCCAGCAGTTACCGGCCTAGTCGGGGCACTGAAGCTTTCTTT. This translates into CASSYRPSRGTEAFF.

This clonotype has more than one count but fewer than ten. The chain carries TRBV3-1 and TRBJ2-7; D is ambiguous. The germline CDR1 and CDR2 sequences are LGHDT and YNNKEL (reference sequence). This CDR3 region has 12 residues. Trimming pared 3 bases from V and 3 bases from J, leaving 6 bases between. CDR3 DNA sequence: TGTGCCAGCAGCCAGATCGACTACGAGCAGTACTTC. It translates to CASSQIDYEQYF.

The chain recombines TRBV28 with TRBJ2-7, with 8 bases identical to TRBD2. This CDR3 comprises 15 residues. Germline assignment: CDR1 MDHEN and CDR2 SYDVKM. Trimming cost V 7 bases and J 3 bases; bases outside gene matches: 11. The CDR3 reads CASTRFSGAFYEQYF. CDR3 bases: TGTGCCAGCACCCGATTTAGCGGGGCGTTCTACGAGCAGTACTTC. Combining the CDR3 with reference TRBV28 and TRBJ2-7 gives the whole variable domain DVKVTQSSRYLVKRTGEKVFLECVQDMDHENMFWYRQDPGLGLRLIYFSYDVKMKEKGDIPEGYSVSREKKERFSLILESASTNQTSMYLCASTRFSGAFYEQYFGPGTRLTVT.